The rows below give T cell receptor beta chains drawn from one sample of a study of blood T cell repertoires in COVID-19. The method was immunoSEQ multiplex PCR; TCRdb's version includes in-frame clones alone and lacks a portion of them. The table shows over 85,000 clones, with 80% to 90% occurring only once. The specimen sequenced was peripheral blood. The receptors derive from a human donor with acute or convalescent COVID-19. The donor label of this sample is uncertain. The CDR3 runs from the conserved cysteine through the conserved F or W. The order of the fields is V gene, clone size, D gene, J gene, CDR3 DNA, CDR3 protein. A D gene is named only where the DNA matches it firmly. Expanded clones get a size class; other rows say once, few or many, or leave the size out.

v_call: TRBV12-3/TRBV12-4; clone_size: -; d_call: -; j_call: TRBJ1-4; cdr3_nt: TGTGCCAGCAGTTTTAGCGAAAAACTGTTTTTT; cdr3_aa: CASSFSEKLFF
v_call: TRBV2; clone_size: -; d_call: -; j_call: TRBJ1-5; cdr3_nt: TGTGCCAGCAAGCCGGGAATCAATCAGCCCCAGCATTTT; cdr3_aa: CASKPGINQPQHF
v_call: TRBV6-2/TRBV6-3; clone_size: -; d_call: -; j_call: TRBJ2-7; cdr3_nt: TGTGCCAGCAGTTACGGGGGGGCCGGTGAGCAGTACTTC; cdr3_aa: CASSYGGAGEQYF
v_call: TRBV7-2; clone_size: few; d_call: -; j_call: TRBJ2-2; cdr3_nt: TGTGCCAGCAGCAGACTAGTACCTAGTGGCACCGGGGAGCTGTTTTTT; cdr3_aa: CASSRLVPSGTGELFF
v_call: TRBV27; clone_size: -; d_call: TRBD2; j_call: TRBJ2-2; cdr3_nt: TGTGCCAGCAGAAATAGCGGGGGCCTGAACACCGGGGAGCTGTTTTTT; cdr3_aa: CASRNSGGLNTGELFF
v_call: TRBV9; clone_size: once; d_call: TRBD2; j_call: TRBJ2-1; cdr3_nt: TGTGCCAGCAGCTTTATAGGGACTAGCTCCTACAATGAGCAGTTCTTC; cdr3_aa: CASSFIGTSSYNEQFF
v_call: TRBV2; clone_size: -; d_call: -; j_call: TRBJ1-2; cdr3_nt: TGTGCCGACGGGGGGGAATCCTATGGCTACACCTTC; cdr3_aa: CADGGESYGYTF
v_call: TRBV19; clone_size: -; d_call: -; j_call: TRBJ1-2; cdr3_nt: TGTGCCAGTAGCCCTGGGCTCTATGGCTACACCTTC; cdr3_aa: CASSPGLYGYTF
v_call: TRBV2; clone_size: once; d_call: -; j_call: TRBJ1-2; cdr3_nt: TGTGCCAGCAGGCCCAATGGGGGGGGAGGCTACACCTTC; cdr3_aa: CASRPNGGGGYTF
v_call: TRBV5-1; clone_size: -; d_call: TRBD2; j_call: TRBJ2-7; cdr3_nt: TGCGCCAGCAGCTTACTAGCGGGATATACCTACGAGCAGTACTTC; cdr3_aa: CASSLLAGYTYEQYF
v_call: TRBV6-5; clone_size: -; d_call: TRBD1; j_call: TRBJ1-5; cdr3_nt: TGTGCCAGCAGTCTGACAGGGGATTCCAATCAGCCCCAGCATTTT; cdr3_aa: CASSLTGDSNQPQHF
v_call: TRBV16; clone_size: few; d_call: -; j_call: TRBJ1-5; cdr3_nt: TGTGCCAGCAGCCATTATACCCTCAGGGATCAGCCCCAGCATTTT; cdr3_aa: CASSHYTLRDQPQHF
v_call: TRBV27; clone_size: -; d_call: -; j_call: TRBJ2-2; cdr3_nt: TGTGCCAGCAGTTTCAGGCCAGCGAACACCGGGGAGCTGTTTTTT; cdr3_aa: CASSFRPANTGELFF
v_call: TRBV7-3; clone_size: -; d_call: TRBD1; j_call: TRBJ1-2; cdr3_nt: TGTGCCAGCAGCCCCGGGACAGGCTATGGCTACACCTTC; cdr3_aa: CASSPGTGYGYTF
v_call: TRBV11-2; clone_size: -; d_call: TRBD1; j_call: TRBJ1-2; cdr3_nt: TGTGCCAGCAGCTTAGCCAGGGACAGACCTAACTATGGCTACACCTTC; cdr3_aa: CASSLARDRPNYGYTF
v_call: TRBV23-1; clone_size: few; d_call: TRBD2; j_call: TRBJ2-7; cdr3_nt: TGCGCCAGCAGTCAATCCGAGACTAGCGCCTACGAGCAGTACTTC; cdr3_aa: CASSQSETSAYEQYF
v_call: TRBV28; clone_size: -; d_call: TRBD1; j_call: TRBJ1-1; cdr3_nt: TGTGCCAGCAGTTTCCCGACAGGGAAGAACACTGAAGCTTTCTTT; cdr3_aa: CASSFPTGKNTEAFF
v_call: TRBV6-1; clone_size: -; d_call: -; j_call: TRBJ2-7; cdr3_nt: TGTGCCAGCAGTGAAGGCGGGACTGGAACCTACGAGCAGTACTTC; cdr3_aa: CASSEGGTGTYEQYF